One and the same sample provided the 21 T cell receptor beta chains below, sequenced in a study of T cells after yellow fever vaccination. Via MiXCR, TCRdb re-called the 5' RACE reads, giving one row per CDR3 protein. The sample contains some 300,000 distinct CDR3 sequences, approximately 3.8% of which appear only once. The sample was PBMCs, taken on the day of the yellow fever booster vaccination. The receptors come from a man aged 18 to 29 who received the YFV17D yellow fever vaccine.

This clonotype was counted only a few times. CDR3 DNA: TGTGCCAGCAGCTTACGGACAGGGTGGCCCGGGGAGCTGTTTTTT. Protein product: CASSLRTGWPGELFF. The chain couples TRBV9 to TRBJ2-2, with 8 bases aligning to TRBD1. The germline CDR1 and CDR2 sequences are SGDLS and YYNGEE. V lost 4 bases and J lost 6; bases outside the gene matches: 8. This CDR3 is built from 15 residues.

This clonotype appeared many times. The CDR3 loop reads CASSARTVITEAFF. In nucleotides, the CDR3 is TGTGCCAGCAGCGCCCGGACAGTGATCACTGAAGCTTTCTTT. This chain connects TRBV9 to TRBJ1-1; tentative D call: TRBD1 (6 bases). The CDR3 contains 14 residues. Trimming took 3 bases from V and 4 from J, leaving 13 bases between them. Germline V gene lookup returns CDR1 SGDLS and CDR2 YYNGEE.

This clonotype was recorded at least ten times. The genes are TRBV5-1 and TRBJ2-5; TRBD2 aligns across 7 bases. Losses at the gene ends were 0 bases for V and 1 base for J; bases not matched to a gene: 12. The CDR3 consists of 18 residues. Germline CDR1 and CDR2: SGHRS and YFSETQ. CDR3 residues: CASSLVGARAGIQETQYF. The CDR3 DNA reads as TGCGCCAGCAGCTTGGTAGGGGCAAGAGCGGGGATCCAAGAGACCCAGTACTTC. The entire variable domain, with the rest obtained from reference TRBV5-1 and TRBJ2-5, is as follows: KAGVTQTPRYLIKTRGQQVTLSCSPISGHRSVSWYQQTPGQGLQFLFEYFSETQRNKGNFPGRFSGRQFSNSRSEMNVSTLELGDSALYLCASSLVGARAGIQETQYFGPGTRLLVL.

Ten or more counts support this clonotype. The V call is TRBV6-5, the J call TRBJ1-1; weak D call: TRBD1 (5 bases). V was trimmed by 0 bases and J by 5 bases, leaving 13 bases between them. CDR3 size: 15 residues. CDR1 and CDR2 from the germline V gene are MNHEY and SVGAGI. CDR3 in amino acids: CASSYSFLGVTEAFF. The DNA for the CDR3 is TGTGCCAGCAGTTACTCGTTTCTGGGGGTGACTGAAGCTTTCTTT.

This clonotype appeared many times. V usage is TRBV7-9 and J usage is TRBJ1-3, with unresolved D. The CDR3 is 19 residues long. Looked up from germline, CDR1 is SEHNR and CDR2 is FQNEAQ (reference sequence). V dropped 1 base and J dropped 0 bases, with 19 bases sitting between them. CDR3 region: CASSLDPLGRRSSGNTIYF. The DNA for the CDR3 is TGTGCCAGCAGCTTAGATCCCCTCGGACGTCGAAGCTCTGGAAACACCATATATTTT.

At least ten counts were recorded for this clonotype. This chain uses TRBV27 with TRBJ2-2; D is unclear. CDR1 and CDR2 (germline): MNHEY, SMNVEV (reference sequence). Trimming shortened V by 5 bases and J by 9 bases, and 16 bases separated the two germline ends. The CDR3 has 14 residues. CDR3 loop: CASSVYGPQRELFF. The DNA for the CDR3 is TGTGCCAGCAGTGTCTACGGGCCGCAAAGGGAGCTGTTTTTT.

With respect to this clonotype: This may come from a read error, since a much larger clone is one base off. The CDR3 DNA reads as TGTGCCACTGGGGACAGGGGGCATCAATACATTCAGTACTTC. It translates to CATGDRGHQYIQYF. The rearrangement joins TRBV19 to TRBJ2-4; 12 nucleotides line up with TRBD1. The V gene end was trimmed by 10 bases and the J gene end by 8 bases; junction bases not matched to a gene: 9. This CDR3 is 14 amino acids long. Germline CDR1 and CDR2: LNHDA and SQIVND (reference sequence). Looking up the rest from reference TRBV19 and TRBJ2-4 gives the full variable domain: DGGITQSPKYLFRKEGQNVTLSCEQNLNHDAMYWYRQDPGQGLRLIYYSQIVNDFQKGDIAEGYSVSREKKESFPLTVTSAQKNPTAFYLCATGDRGHQYIQYFGAGTRLSVL.

This clonotype has a handful of counts. This CDR3 is CASSPIQGTEAFF. The CDR3 DNA reads as TGTGCCAGCAGCCCGATCCAGGGTACTGAAGCTTTCTTT. The chain has TRBV6-1 and TRBJ1-1, with D tentatively TRBD1 (5 bases). Germline lookup yields CDR1 MNHNS and CDR2 SASEGT. V lost 6 bases and J 5 bases, leaving 13 bases between the germline ends. The CDR3 contains 13 residues.

The sample holds many counts of this clonotype. V usage is TRBV4-1 and J usage is TRBJ1-1; 10 nucleotides match TRBD1. CDR1 and CDR2 (germline): MGHRA, YSYEKL. The CDR3 totals 16 residues. The junction had 5 bases not matched to a gene; V was cut back by 3 bases and J by 1 base. CDR3 residues: CASSHRDRGGNTEAFF. The CDR3 coding sequence is TGCGCCAGCAGCCACCGGGACAGGGGAGGGAACACTGAAGCTTTCTTT.

This clonotype showed up many times. This chain uses TRBV29-1 with TRBJ2-1, with TRBD2 identical over 9 bases. Germline assignment: CDR1 SQVTM and CDR2 ANQGSEA. There are 13 residues in the CDR3. V trimming: 5 bases; J trimming: 7 bases; junction bases outside the gene matches: 6. The CDR3 nucleotides are TGCAGCGTTCGGGCGGGGGGGCGAAATGAGCAGTTCTTC. Its translation is CSVRAGGRNEQFF.

In this sample, this clonotype turned up a few times. The rearrangement links TRBV3-1 to TRBJ1-3, with a possible D match to TRBD1 (6 bases). The CDR3 consists of 14 residues. V lost 0 bases to trimming and J lost 8 bases, with 11 bases between them. CDR1 and CDR2 from the germline V gene are LGHDT and YNNKEL (reference sequence). The CDR3 bases are TGTGCCAGCAGCCAAGATATATGGACAGACACCATATATTTT. Translating it yields CASSQDIWTDTIYF.

This clonotype was picked up many times. The chain employs TRBV7-2 and TRBJ2-1; TRBD2 aligns across 11 bases. The V gene end was trimmed by 2 bases and the J gene end by 7 bases; junction bases not matched to a gene: 4. The germline gives CDR1 SGHTA, CDR2 FQGNSA. The CDR3 runs to 15 residues. The CDR3 nucleotides read TGTGCCAGCAGCTTAAGACTAGCGGGAAGTAATGAGCAGTTCTTC. This gives the protein CASSLRLAGSNEQFF.

This clonotype has ten or more counts. The V gene is TRBV5-1, the J gene TRBJ1-4; 8 bases match TRBD1. V lost 5 bases and J lost 2; bases outside the gene matches: 11. The germline gives CDR1 SGHRS, CDR2 YFSETQ. This CDR3 contains 17 residues. CDR3 DNA: TGCGCCAGCAGATCCGACAGGGGTAGTCTGACTAATGAAAAACTGTTTTTT. It encodes CASRSDRGSLTNEKLFF.

As concerns this clonotype: Without the conserved terminal phenylalanine or tryptophan, this CDR3 likely stems from a read error. The rearrangement links TRBV5-4 to TRBJ1-6; D gene unclear. V lost 0 bases and J 8 bases, leaving 12 bases between the germline ends. CDR1 and CDR2 (germline): SGHNT, YYREEE (reference sequence). The CDR3 has 15 residues. This chain's CDR3 is CASSLVVGSDSPLHS. CDR3 coding DNA: TGTGCCAGCAGCTTGGTAGTGGGATCGGATTCACCCCTCCACTCT.

This clonotype was seen at least ten times. This chain uses TRBV7-2 with TRBJ2-1, with 14 bases identical to TRBD2. Looked up from germline, CDR1 is SGHTA and CDR2 is FQGNSA. This CDR3 contains 21 residues. With 3 bases clipped from V and 4 bases from J, the junction kept 17 bases outside the gene matches. The CDR3, as DNA: TGTGCCAGCAGCTTTTTGGTGGGCCTGGGACTAGCGGGGGCCATGTACAATGAGCAGTTCTTC. Protein product: CASSFLVGLGLAGAMYNEQFF.

This clonotype has more than one count but fewer than ten. The J gene is TRBJ2-5, the V gene TRBV3-1, with 11 bases lining up with TRBD2. Per germline, CDR1 LGHDT and CDR2 YNNKEL (reference sequence). This CDR3 has 16 amino acids. V lost 2 bases to trimming and J lost 0 bases; unmatched junction nucleotides: 2. The CDR3 is CASSQTSGGYQETQYF. The CDR3 DNA follows: TGTGCCAGCAGCCAAACTAGCGGGGGTTACCAAGAGACCCAGTACTTC.

This clonotype occurred many times. The rearrangement links TRBV7-2 to TRBJ2-5; D is possibly TRBD1 or TRBD2 (5 bases each). Germline V gene lookup returns CDR1 SGHTA and CDR2 FQGNSA. Trimming shortened V by 4 bases and J by 10 bases, and 25 bases separated the two germline ends. The CDR3 is 16 amino acids. The CDR3 bases are TGTGCCAGCAGCTCCGGCCGATCACAGAGCCTTGGGGGCCAGTACTTC. It is translated as CASSSGRSQSLGGQYF.

This clonotype showed up many times. The rearrangement joins TRBV7-2 to TRBJ2-5, with 7 bases matching TRBD2. The CDR3 has 13 residues. Germline-derived CDR1 and CDR2 are SGHTA and FQGNSA. With V trimmed by 3 bases and J by 5 bases, 3 bases remained unmatched. DNA for the CDR3: TGTGCCAGCAGCTTCGGGGACTACGAGACCCAGTACTTC. This sequence encodes CASSFGDYETQYF.

This clonotype has more than one count but fewer than ten. The chain combines TRBV7-2 with TRBJ2-5; D may be TRBD2 (6 bases). The length of the CDR3 is 16 residues. V was clipped by 2 bases and J by 7 bases, with 20 bases between them. Germline V gene sequence: CDR1 SGHTA, CDR2 FQGNSA. Written as DNA, the CDR3 is TGTGCCAGCAGCTTAACCGGGGCCCGGATCGGGGGGACCCAGTACTTC. This codes for CASSLTGARIGGTQYF.

This clonotype was detected a few times. This chain's CDR3 is CAISEKGPGNSPLHF. CDR3 DNA sequence: TGTGCCATCAGTGAGAAGGGGCCCGGGAATTCACCCCTCCACTTT. V usage is TRBV10-3 and J usage is TRBJ1-6; tentatively, D is TRBD1 (5 bases). The V end lost 2 bases, the J end lost 7 bases, and 12 bases lay between the germline ends. Germline V gives CDR1 ENHRY, CDR2 SYGVKD. This CDR3 region has 15 residues.

This clonotype was picked up many times. CDR3 nucleotides: TGCAGCGTTATGAAGGTGACAGACTATGGCTACACCTTC. Translated, it gives CSVMKVTDYGYTF. This chain connects TRBV29-1 to TRBJ1-2; a possible D gene is TRBD1 (5 bases). The CDR3 runs 13 residues. Germline CDR1 reads SQVTM; CDR2 reads ANQGSEA. With 5 bases removed from V and 3 bases from J, the gap between germline ends came to 13 bases.